This section outlines one T cell receptor (beta chain) sequence together with its context. The V end lost 5 bases, the J end lost 0 bases, and 12 bases lay between the germline ends. Germline V lookup: CDR1 MNHNY, CDR2 SVGAGI (reference sequence). The CDR3 runs 15 residues. Naive-designated CD8 cells lacked CD45RO, were positively enriched for CCR7, and omitted terminally differentiated effector memory CD45RA+ cells. This entry comes from a study of shared clonotypes between healthy human individuals. Study information: The people who gave samples were two women and a few men aged 18 to 49.

Measured with immunoSEQ multiplex PCR; TCRdb has only the in-frame clones, and not every one. The sample lists more than 2 million clones, 80% to 95% seen once, with over 1.5% in the top ten. The TCR comes from a man aged 18-30 years in good health. Some clones in this sample may be carry-over from other donors' samples. The chain carries TRBV6-6 and TRBJ2-3, with a weak D call TRBD2 (6 bases). The source material was naive CD8+ T cells from PBMCs. The CDR3 DNA is TGTGCCAGCAGTACGCTAGCGACTAGCACAGATACGCAGTATTTT. Translation: CASSTLATSTDTQYF.